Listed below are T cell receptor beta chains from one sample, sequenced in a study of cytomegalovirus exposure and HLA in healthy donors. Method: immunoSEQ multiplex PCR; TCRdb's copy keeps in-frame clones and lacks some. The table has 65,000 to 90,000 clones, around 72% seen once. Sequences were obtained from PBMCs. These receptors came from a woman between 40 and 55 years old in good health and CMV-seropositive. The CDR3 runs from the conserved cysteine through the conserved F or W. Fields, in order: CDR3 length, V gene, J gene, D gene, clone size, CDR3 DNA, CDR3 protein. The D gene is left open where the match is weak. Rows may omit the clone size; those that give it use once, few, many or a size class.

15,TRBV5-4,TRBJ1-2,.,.,TGTGCCAGCAGCCTTTGGACAGAGGCTCGGGATGGCTACACCTTC,CASSLWTEARDGYTF
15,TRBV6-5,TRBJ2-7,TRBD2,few,TGTGCCAGCAGTTACGACGGGGGGATTTCCTACGAGCAGTACTTC,CASSYDGGISYEQYF
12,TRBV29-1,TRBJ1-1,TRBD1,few,TGCAGCGGGGACAGGGCGAACACTGAAGCTTTCTTT,CSGDRANTEAFF
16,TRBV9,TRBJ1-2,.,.,TGTGCCAGCAGCGTAGGGCCTCTAGATTCGAACTATGGCTACACCTTC,CASSVGPLDSNYGYTF
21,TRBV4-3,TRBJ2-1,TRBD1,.,TGCGCCAGCAGCCAAGAGCCTAGGACAGGGGGTTGGGGGAGCTCCTACAATGAGCAGTTCTTC,CASSQEPRTGGWGSSYNEQFF
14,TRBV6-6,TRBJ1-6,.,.,TGTGCCAGCAGCCCCGGGTTGGATAATTCACCCCTCCACTTT,CASSPGLDNSPLHF
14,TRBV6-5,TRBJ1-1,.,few,TGTGCCAGCAGTTACCGTACAGGGCACACTGAAGCTTTCTTT,CASSYRTGHTEAFF
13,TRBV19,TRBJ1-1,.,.,TGTGCCAGTAGTCCAAGGGGGTCCACTGAAGCTTTCTTT,CASSPRGSTEAFF
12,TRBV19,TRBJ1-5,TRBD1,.,TGTGCCAGTAGAGAACAGGGGTTGAATCAGCATTTT,CASREQGLNQHF
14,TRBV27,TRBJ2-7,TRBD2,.,TGTGCCAGCAGTTTAGCGGGGGGGCCTTACGAGCAGTACTTC,CASSLAGGPYEQYF
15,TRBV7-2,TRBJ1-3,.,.,TGTGCCAGCAGCTCAACCCGGGGGGCAGGAAACACCATATATTTT,CASSSTRGAGNTIYF
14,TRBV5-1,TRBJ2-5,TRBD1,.,TGCGCCAGCAGCCCCGGGACAGGCCAAGAGACCCAGTACTTC,CASSPGTGQETQYF
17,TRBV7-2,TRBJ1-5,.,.,TGTGCCAGCAGCTTAGCGCCGACAGGATATAGCAATCAGCCCCAGCATTTT,CASSLAPTGYSNQPQHF
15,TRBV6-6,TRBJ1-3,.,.,TGTGCCAGCAGTTTTGTGACAGCCCCTGGAAACACCATATATTTT,CASSFVTAPGNTIYF
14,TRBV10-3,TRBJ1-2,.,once,TGTGCCATCAATGGCCTGGGACAAAACTATGGCTACACCTTC,CAINGLGQNYGYTF
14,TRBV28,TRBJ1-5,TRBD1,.,TGTGCCAGCACCGCAGGGGGCCCCAATCAGCCCCAGCATTTT,CASTAGGPNQPQHF
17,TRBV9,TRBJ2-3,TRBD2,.,TGTGCCAGCACCGGAACGGAAGCGGGAGAGAGCACAGATACGCAGTATTTT,CASTGTEAGESTDTQYF
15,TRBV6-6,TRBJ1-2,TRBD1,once,TGTGCCAGCAGTTCGCCAGCGACAGGGAGCTATGGCTACACCTTC,CASSSPATGSYGYTF
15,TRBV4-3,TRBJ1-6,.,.,TGCGCCAGCAGCCGCGCCCAGACATATAATTCACCCCTCCACTTT,CASSRAQTYNSPLHF
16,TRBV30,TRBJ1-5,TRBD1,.,TGTGCCTGGAGACCACAGGGGCCGAGAAGCAATCAGCCCCAGCATTTT,CAWRPQGPRSNQPQHF
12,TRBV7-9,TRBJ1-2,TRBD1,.,TGTGCCAGCAAGGGGGACAGGGGGAGCTACACCTTC,CASKGDRGSYTF
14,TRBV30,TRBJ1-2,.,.,TGTGCCTGGAGTAAATCCTTAGGGGCCTATGGCTACACCTTC,CAWSKSLGAYGYTF